What follows is one T cell receptor beta chain and its context. The data belong to a study of T cell responses to AZD1222 COVID-19 vaccine. Germline V gene lookup returns CDR1 LGHNA and CDR2 YNFKEQ. The V gene lost 0 bases and the J gene lost 3 bases, with 6 bases spanning the gap. This CDR3 comprises 13 residues. The table came from immunoSEQ multiplex PCR; TCRdb's copy has only in-frame clones and leaves some out. The sample carries approximately 200,000 clones, about nine tenths recorded once. The TCR originated in an adult in good health. The chain combines TRBV4-2 with TRBJ2-7; no definite D call. The specimen comprised peripheral blood, sampled on day 0 of MenACWY control vaccination. The CDR3 DNA follows: TGTGCCAGCAGCCAAGAATATAGCTACGAGCAGTACTTC. It translates to CASSQEYSYEQYF.